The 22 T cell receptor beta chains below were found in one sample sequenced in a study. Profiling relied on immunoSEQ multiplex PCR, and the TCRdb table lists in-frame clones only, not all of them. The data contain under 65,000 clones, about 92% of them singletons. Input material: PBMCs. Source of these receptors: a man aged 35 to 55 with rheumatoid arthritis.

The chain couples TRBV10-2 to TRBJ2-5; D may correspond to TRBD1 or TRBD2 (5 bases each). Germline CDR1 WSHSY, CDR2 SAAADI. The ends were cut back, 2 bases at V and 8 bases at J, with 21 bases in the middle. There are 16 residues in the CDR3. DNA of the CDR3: TGCGCCAGCAGTGAGAAGCGGACACTCAAAGAAGCTACCCAGTACTTC. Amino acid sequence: CASSEKRTLKEATQYF.

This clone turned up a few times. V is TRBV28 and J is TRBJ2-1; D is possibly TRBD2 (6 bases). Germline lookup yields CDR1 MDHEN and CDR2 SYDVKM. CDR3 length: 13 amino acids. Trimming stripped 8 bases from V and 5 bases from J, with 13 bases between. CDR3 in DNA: TGTGCCAGCCTTTTGACTAGAAACAATGAGCAGTTCTTC. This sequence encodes CASLLTRNNEQFF. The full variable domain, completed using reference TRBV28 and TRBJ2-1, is DVKVTQSSRYLVKRTGEKVFLECVQDMDHENMFWYRQDPGLGLRLIYFSYDVKMKEKGDIPEGYSVSREKKERFSLILESASTNQTSMYLCASLLTRNNEQFFGPGTRLTVL.

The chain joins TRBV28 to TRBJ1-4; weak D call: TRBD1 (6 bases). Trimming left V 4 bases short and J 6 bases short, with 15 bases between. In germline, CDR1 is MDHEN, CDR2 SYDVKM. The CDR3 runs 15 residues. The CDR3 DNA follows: TGTGCCAGCAGTTCGGGGGCAGGAGGATATGAAAAACTGTTTTTT. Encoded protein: CASSSGAGGYEKLFF.

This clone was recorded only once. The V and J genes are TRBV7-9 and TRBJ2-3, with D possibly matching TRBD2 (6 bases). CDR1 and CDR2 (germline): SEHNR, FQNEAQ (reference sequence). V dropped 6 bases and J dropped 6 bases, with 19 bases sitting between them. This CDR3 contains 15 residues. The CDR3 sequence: CASRYAAGPGDTQYF. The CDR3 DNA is TGTGCCAGCAGATACGCGGCGGGGCCGGGGGATACGCAGTATTTT.

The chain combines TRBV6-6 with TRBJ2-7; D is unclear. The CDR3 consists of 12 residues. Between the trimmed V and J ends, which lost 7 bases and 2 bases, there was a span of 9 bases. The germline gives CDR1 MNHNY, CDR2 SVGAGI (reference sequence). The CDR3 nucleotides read TGTGCCAGCACAGATGAAACCTACGAGCAGTACTTC. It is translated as CASTDETYEQYF.

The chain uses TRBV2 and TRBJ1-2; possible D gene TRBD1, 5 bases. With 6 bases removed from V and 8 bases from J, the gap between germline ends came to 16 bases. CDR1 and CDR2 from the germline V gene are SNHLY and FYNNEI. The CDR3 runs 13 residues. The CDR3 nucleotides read TGTGCCAGCAGGGGGACCGAAATGGGGGGCTACACCTTC. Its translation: CASRGTEMGGYTF.

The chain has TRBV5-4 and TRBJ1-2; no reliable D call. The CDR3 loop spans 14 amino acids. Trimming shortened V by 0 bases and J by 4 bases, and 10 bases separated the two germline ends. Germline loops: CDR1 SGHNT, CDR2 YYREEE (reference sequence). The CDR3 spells CASSLGEKTYGYTF. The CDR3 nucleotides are TGTGCCAGCAGCTTGGGGGAAAAAACCTATGGCTACACCTTC.

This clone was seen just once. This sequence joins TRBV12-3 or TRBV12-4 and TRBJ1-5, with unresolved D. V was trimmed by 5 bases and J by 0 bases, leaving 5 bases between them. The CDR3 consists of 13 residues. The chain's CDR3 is CASSPFSNQPQHF. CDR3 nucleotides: TGTGCCAGCAGTCCGTTTAGCAATCAGCCCCAGCATTTT.

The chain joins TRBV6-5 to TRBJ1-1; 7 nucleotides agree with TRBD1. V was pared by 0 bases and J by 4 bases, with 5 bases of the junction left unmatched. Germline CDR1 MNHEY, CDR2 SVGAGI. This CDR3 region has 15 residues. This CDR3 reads CASSYSQGKSTEAFF. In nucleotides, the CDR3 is TGTGCCAGCAGTTACTCACAGGGGAAGAGCACTGAAGCTTTCTTT.

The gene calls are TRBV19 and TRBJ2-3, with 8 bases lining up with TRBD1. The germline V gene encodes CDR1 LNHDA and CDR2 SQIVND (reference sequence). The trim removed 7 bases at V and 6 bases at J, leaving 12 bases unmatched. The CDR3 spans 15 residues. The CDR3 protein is CASTHGQGGVDTQYF. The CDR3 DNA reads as TGTGCCAGTACCCACGGACAGGGCGGTGTGGATACGCAGTATTTT. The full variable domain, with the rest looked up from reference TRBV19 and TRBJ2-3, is DGGITQSPKYLFRKEGQNVTLSCEQNLNHDAMYWYRQDPGQGLRLIYYSQIVNDFQKGDIAEGYSVSREKKESFPLTVTSAQKNPTAFYLCASTHGQGGVDTQYFGPGTRLTVL.

For the CDR3, the DNA is TGCGCCAGCAGCTTCGACAGTGACTATGGCTACACCTTC. Protein sequence: CASSFDSDYGYTF. The chain couples TRBV5-1 to TRBJ1-2; tentatively, D is TRBD1 (5 bases). The length of the CDR3 is 13 residues. V was pared by 2 bases and J by 3 bases, with 8 bases between. The germline V gene encodes CDR1 SGHRS and CDR2 YFSETQ.

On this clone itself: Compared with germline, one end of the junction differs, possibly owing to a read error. The CDR3 spells CASSFNYGISETFF. CDR3 nucleotide sequence: TGTGCCAGCAGCTTCAATTATGGAATTAGTGAAACTTTCTTT. This sequence joins TRBV7-2 and TRBJ1-1; the D is unclear. Germline V CDR1 and CDR2: SGHTA, FQGNSA. This CDR3 has 14 amino acids. Variable domain in full (rest from reference TRBV7-2 and TRBJ1-1): GAGVSQSPSNKVTEKGKDVELRCDPISGHTALYWYRQSLGQGLEFLIYFQGNSAPDKSGLPSDRFSAERTGGSVSTLTIQRTQQEDSAVYLCASSFNYGISETFFGQGTRLTVV.

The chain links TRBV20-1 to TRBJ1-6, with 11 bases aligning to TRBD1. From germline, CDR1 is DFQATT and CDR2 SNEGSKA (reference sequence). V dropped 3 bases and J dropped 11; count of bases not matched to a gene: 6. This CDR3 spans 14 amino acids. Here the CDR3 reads CSASEGQGVPPLHF. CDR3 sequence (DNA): TGCAGTGCTAGTGAGGGACAGGGGGTACCACCCCTCCACTTT.

The CDR3 sequence is CASSFEKSGGYNEQFF. CDR3 bases: TGTGCCAGCAGTTTCGAAAAATCGGGAGGTTACAATGAGCAGTTCTTC. The rearrangement joins TRBV27 to TRBJ2-1, with 7 bases matching TRBD2. CDR3 size: 16 residues. Germline V gives CDR1 MNHEY, CDR2 SMNVEV (reference sequence). Unmatched junction bases numbered 9, after V lost 3 bases and J lost 4 bases.

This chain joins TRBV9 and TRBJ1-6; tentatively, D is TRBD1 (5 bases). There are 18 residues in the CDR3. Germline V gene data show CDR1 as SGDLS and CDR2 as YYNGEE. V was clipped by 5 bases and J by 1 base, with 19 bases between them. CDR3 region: CASSSIGGTRSYNSPLHF. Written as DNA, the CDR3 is TGTGCCAGCAGTTCGATTGGGGGGACCAGGTCCTATAATTCACCCCTCCACTTT. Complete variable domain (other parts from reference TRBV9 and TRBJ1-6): DSGVTQTPKHLITATGQRVTLRCSPRSGDLSVYWYQQSLDQGLQFLIQYYNGEERAKGNILERFSAQQFPDLHSELNLSSLELGDSALYFCASSSIGGTRSYNSPLHFGNGTRLTVT.

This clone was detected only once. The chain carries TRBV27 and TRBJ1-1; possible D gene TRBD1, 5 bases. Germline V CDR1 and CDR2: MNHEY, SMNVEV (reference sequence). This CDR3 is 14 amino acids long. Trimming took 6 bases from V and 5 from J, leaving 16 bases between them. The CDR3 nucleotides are TGTGCCAGCAGCCCCAACCAGGGAATGACTGAAGCTTTCTTT. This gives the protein CASSPNQGMTEAFF.

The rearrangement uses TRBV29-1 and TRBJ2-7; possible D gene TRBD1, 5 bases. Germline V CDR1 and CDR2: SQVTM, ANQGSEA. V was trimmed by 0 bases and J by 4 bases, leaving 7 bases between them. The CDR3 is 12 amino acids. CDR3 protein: CSVEDRQYEQYF. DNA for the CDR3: TGCAGCGTTGAAGATCGACAGTACGAGCAGTACTTC.

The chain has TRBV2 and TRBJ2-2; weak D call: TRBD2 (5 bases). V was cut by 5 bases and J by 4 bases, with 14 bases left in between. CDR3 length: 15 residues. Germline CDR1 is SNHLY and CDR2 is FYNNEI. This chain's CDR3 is CASSRGPPGTGELFF. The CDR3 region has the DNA TGTGCCAGCAGTCGCGGGCCTCCCGGCACCGGGGAGCTGTTTTTT.

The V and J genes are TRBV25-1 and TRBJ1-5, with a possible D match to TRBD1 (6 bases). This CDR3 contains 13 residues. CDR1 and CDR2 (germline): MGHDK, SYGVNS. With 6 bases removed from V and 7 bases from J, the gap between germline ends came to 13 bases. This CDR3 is CASSLTGYQPQHF. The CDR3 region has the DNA TGTGCCAGCAGCTTAACAGGGTACCAGCCCCAGCATTTT. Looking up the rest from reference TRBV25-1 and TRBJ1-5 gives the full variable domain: EADIYQTPRYLVIGTGKKITLECSQTMGHDKMYWYQQDPGMELHLIHYSYGVNSTEKGDLSSESTVSRIRTEHFPLTLESARPSHTSQYLCASSLTGYQPQHFGDGTRLSIL.

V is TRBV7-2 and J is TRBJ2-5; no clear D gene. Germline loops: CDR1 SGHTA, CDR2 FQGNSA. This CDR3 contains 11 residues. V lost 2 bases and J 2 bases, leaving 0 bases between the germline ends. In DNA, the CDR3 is TGTGCCAGCAGCTTACAAGAGACCCAGTACTTC. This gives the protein CASSLQETQYF.

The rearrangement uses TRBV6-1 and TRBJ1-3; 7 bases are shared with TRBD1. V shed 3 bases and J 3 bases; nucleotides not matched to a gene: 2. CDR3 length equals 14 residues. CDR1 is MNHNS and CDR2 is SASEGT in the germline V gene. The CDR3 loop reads CASSDQGVGNTIYF. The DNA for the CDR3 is TGTGCCAGCAGTGACCAGGGGGTTGGAAACACCATATATTTT.

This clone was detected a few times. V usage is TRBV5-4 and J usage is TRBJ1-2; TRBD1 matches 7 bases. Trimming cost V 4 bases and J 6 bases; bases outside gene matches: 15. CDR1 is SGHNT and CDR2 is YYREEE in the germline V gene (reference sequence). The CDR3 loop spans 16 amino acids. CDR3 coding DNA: TGTGCCAGCAGCGTAGGCATGGGGACAGCCCTCCATGGCTACACCTTC. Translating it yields CASSVGMGTALHGYTF. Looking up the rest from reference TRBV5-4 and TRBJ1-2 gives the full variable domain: ETGVTQSPTHLIKTRGQQVTLRCSSQSGHNTVSWYQQALGQGPQFIFQYYREEENGRGNFPPRFSGLQFPNYSSELNVNALELDDSALYLCASSVGMGTALHGYTFGSGTRLTVV.